This TCR beta chain was recorded in a study of siplizumab effects on memory and regulatory T cells. Study-level results: Apparently key alloresponse contributors, naive T cells also seemed more diverse than memory cells.

With 0 bases removed from V and 11 bases from J, the gap between germline ends came to 17 bases. Germline V gene data show CDR1 as SGDLS and CDR2 as YYNGEE. The CDR3 length is 14 residues. Details on this clone: The antigen is not known.

Libraries were prepared by immunoSEQ multiplex PCR; TCRdb keeps only in-frame clonotypes and omits some of them. The table lists around 86,000 clones, around 94% of them singletons. Sequencing was carried out using non-Treg CD4+ T cells sorted from blood. The sequence was obtained from a human donor in good health. The V and J genes are TRBV9 and TRBJ1-2; tentative D call: TRBD1 (5 bases). The CDR3 sequence is CASSVGPDNSGYTF. The CDR3 DNA follows: TGTGCCAGCAGCGTAGGCCCGGACAACAGCGGTTACACCTTC.